The 18 T cell receptor beta chains in this list originate from one sample, sequenced in a study of cytomegalovirus exposure and HLA in healthy donors. Both 60 Vbeta primers and 13 Jbeta primers went into the PCR. Repertoires were generated with immunoSEQ multiplex PCR, while TCRdb's copy carries only in-frame clones and drops some. The sample holds some 150,000 clones, around 73% seen once. Sequenced input: PBMCs. The receptors shown here come from a human donor in good health.

The chain uses TRBV19 and TRBJ1-3; tentatively, D is TRBD1 (6 bases). The germline gives CDR1 LNHDA, CDR2 SQIVND (reference sequence). The CDR3 sequence is 17 residues long. The germline V and J ends were trimmed by 5 bases and 2 bases, with 19 bases remaining between them. The CDR3 bases are TGTGCCAGTAGTGCCCGCTACAGGGTCGGCGCTGGAAACACCATATATTTT. Protein product: CASSARYRVGAGNTIYF. The full variable domain, rest sourced from reference TRBV19 and TRBJ1-3, is DGGITQSPKYLFRKEGQNVTLSCEQNLNHDAMYWYRQDPGQGLRLIYYSQIVNDFQKGDIAEGYSVSREKKESFPLTVTSAQKNPTAFYLCASSARYRVGAGNTIYFGEGSWLTVV.

V usage is TRBV2 and J usage is TRBJ2-7, with 7 positions matching TRBD1. Germline trimming cut 3 bases from V and 2 bases from J; bases unmatched to any gene: 4. This CDR3 has 14 residues. Germline assignment: CDR1 SNHLY and CDR2 FYNNEI. The CDR3 spells CASSDGDRTYEQYF. In nucleotides, the CDR3 is TGTGCCAGCAGTGATGGGGACAGAACCTACGAGCAGTACTTC.

This clone appeared a few times. This chain links TRBV6-5 with TRBJ1-3, with TRBD1 as a possible D gene (6 bases). Between the trimmed V and J ends, which lost 6 bases and 3 bases, there was a span of 12 bases. Germline V CDR1 and CDR2: MNHEY, SVGAGI. The CDR3 runs to 14 residues. This CDR3 reads CASRRPGVGNTIYF. The DNA for the CDR3 is TGTGCCAGCAGGCGGCCAGGGGTTGGAAACACCATATATTTT.

V is TRBV19 and J is TRBJ1-5, with 10 bases fitting TRBD1. This CDR3 comprises 14 residues. The J segment lost 7 bases and the V segment lost 6 bases, leaving 6 bases of the junction unmatched. Germline CDR1 is LNHDA and CDR2 is SQIVND (reference sequence). The CDR3 region has the DNA TGTGCCAGTAGCACGACAGGGGGCGGACAGCCCCAGCATTTT. Translating it yields CASSTTGGGQPQHF.

The chain joins TRBV5-1 to TRBJ2-5; 7 bases are a match to TRBD1. V shed 1 base and J 1 base; nucleotides not matched to a gene: 1. Germline CDR1 and CDR2: SGHRS and YFSETQ. This CDR3 is 14 amino acids long. In nucleotides, the CDR3 is TGCGCCAGCAGCTTGTACAGGGGCCAAGAGACCCAGTACTTC. It translates to CASSLYRGQETQYF.

J is TRBJ1-3 and V is TRBV10-1; tentatively, D is TRBD1 (6 bases). V was clipped by 0 bases and J by 3 bases, with 12 bases between them. The CDR3 covers 16 residues. CDR1 is WNHNN and CDR2 is SYGVQD in the germline V gene (reference sequence). DNA for the CDR3: TGCGCCAGCAGTGAGTCGCACAGGGAATTTGGAAACACCATATATTTT. Translation gives CASSESHREFGNTIYF.

The chain uses TRBV23-1 and TRBJ1-2, with TRBD1 as a possible D gene (6 bases). TRBV23-1 is an open reading frame whose function is uncertain. The germline V and J ends were trimmed by 4 bases and 5 bases, with 14 bases remaining between them. CDR3 length: 14 residues. The CDR3 reads CASSPRGSRYGYTF. The CDR3 coding sequence is TGCGCCAGCAGTCCTAGGGGGTCTCGGTATGGCTACACCTTC.

The rearrangement uses TRBV2 and TRBJ2-1; 12 nucleotides agree with TRBD1. The trim removed 6 bases at V and 9 bases at J, leaving 6 bases unmatched. In germline, CDR1 is SNHLY, CDR2 FYNNEI. The CDR3 covers 14 residues. CDR3 sequence (DNA): TGTGCCAGCAGGCCGGGACAGGGGGCGGGTGAGCAGTTCTTC. Translating gives CASRPGQGAGEQFF.

V is TRBV2 and J is TRBJ1-2; 8 positions agree with TRBD1. With V trimmed by 3 bases and J by 5 bases, 5 bases remained unmatched. CDR3 length equals 14 residues. Germline-derived CDR1 and CDR2 are SNHLY and FYNNEI. Here the CDR3 reads CASSDQGATYGYTF. The CDR3 DNA is TGTGCCAGCAGTGATCAGGGGGCGACTTATGGCTACACCTTC.

The gene calls are TRBV27 and TRBJ2-3; D unresolved. From germline, CDR1 is MNHEY and CDR2 SMNVEV (reference sequence). The CDR3 has 13 amino acids. Trimming cost V 2 bases and J 7 bases, with 10 bases left between them. CDR3 coding DNA: TGTGCCAGCAGTTTAGGTTCCGACTATACGCAGTATTTT. Residues: CASSLGSDYTQYF.

This clone was counted between two and nine times. V usage is TRBV2 and J usage is TRBJ1-1; D may be TRBD1 (5 bases). The CDR3 length is 15 residues. Germline CDR1 SNHLY, CDR2 FYNNEI. V was pared by 5 bases and J by 1 base, with 14 bases between. The CDR3 protein is CASSRRGGKNTEAFF. The CDR3, as DNA: TGTGCCAGCAGTCGGAGGGGAGGTAAGAACACTGAAGCTTTCTTT.

This sequence joins TRBV6-4 and TRBJ2-1; 9 nucleotides agree with TRBD1. J lost 5 bases, V lost 2 bases, and 1 base had no gene match. The CDR3 sequence is 14 residues long. Germline loops: CDR1 MRHNA, CDR2 SNTAGT. Here the CDR3 reads CASSDRDRDNEQFF. DNA of the CDR3: TGTGCCAGCAGTGACCGGGACAGGGACAATGAGCAGTTCTTC.

Details on this clone: Sequence at one end of the junction differs from germline and may be a read error. V and J are TRBV4-2 and TRBJ2-7, with a possible D match to TRBD1 (5 bases). CDR3 length: 14 amino acids. Germline V gene data show CDR1 as LGHNA and CDR2 as YNFKEQ. CDR3 sequence reads: CASSEDPQDYEQYF. The CDR3 DNA reads as TGTGCCAGCAGCGAAGACCCACAGGACTACGAGCAGTACTTC.

A few counts support this clone. CDR3 sequence: CASSRGIGGEIIQYF. CDR3 DNA: TGTGCCAGCAGTAGGGGGATAGGGGGCGAAATCATTCAGTACTTC. V usage is TRBV2 and J usage is TRBJ2-4; 7 nucleotides line up with TRBD1. The CDR3 sequence is 15 residues long. J gave up 9 bases and V 5 bases, and 13 bases lay outside the gene matches. Germline CDR1 reads SNHLY; CDR2 reads FYNNEI. Filled out from reference TRBV2 and TRBJ2-4, the complete variable domain reads EPEVTQTPSHQVTQMGQEVILRCVPISNHLYFYWYRQILGQKVEFLVSFYNNEISEKSEIFDDQFSVERPDGSNFTLKIRSTKLEDSAMYFCASSRGIGGEIIQYFGAGTRLSVL.

V usage is TRBV20-1 and J usage is TRBJ1-3, with D hard to call. The germline V gene encodes CDR1 DFQATT and CDR2 SNEGSKA (reference sequence). This CDR3 contains 9 residues. CDR3: CSHLNTIYF. CDR3 in DNA: TGCAGCCACTTAAACACCATATATTTT.

The gene calls are TRBV2 and TRBJ1-1, with 8 nucleotides matching TRBD1. This CDR3 is built from 15 residues. Germline loops: CDR1 SNHLY, CDR2 FYNNEI. V lost 4 bases to trimming and J lost 2 bases; unmatched junction nucleotides: 6. The chain's CDR3 is CASSGQGQANTEAFF. The CDR3 region has the DNA TGTGCCAGCAGTGGTCAGGGACAGGCTAACACTGAAGCTTTCTTT.

The gene calls are TRBV5-1 and TRBJ2-7; tentatively, D is TRBD2 (5 bases). CDR3 length equals 16 residues. Per the germline V gene, CDR1 is SGHRS and CDR2 is YFSETQ. V lost 0 bases, J lost 2 bases, and 15 bases lay in between. For the CDR3, the DNA is TGCGCCAGCAGCTTGGCCGTGGCGGGCGGTACCTACGAGCAGTACTTC. As protein: CASSLAVAGGTYEQYF.

The V and J genes are TRBV27 and TRBJ2-2; 11 bases match TRBD1. The V gene's germline CDR1 is MNHEY and CDR2 SMNVEV (reference sequence). The CDR3 has 14 residues. The ends lost 4 bases at V and 6 bases at J; junction bases unmatched: 1. CDR3 sequence reads: CASSSGQGAGELFF. The CDR3 nucleotides are TGTGCCAGCAGTTCGGGACAGGGGGCCGGGGAGCTGTTTTTT.